Each of the 29 T cell receptor beta chains below was sequenced from the same sample in a study of T cell repertoires in cytomegalovirus infection. These TCRs' antigens remain unknown. One entry per CDR3 protein results from TCRdb running MiXCR on the reads. This repertoire shows about 500,000 distinct CDR3 sequences, around a third found once; its top ten account for 15% to 20%. Material: cultured PBMCs, obtained from culture after CMV antigen stimulation. These receptors were obtained from a human donor in good health (CMV status not recorded). Some clones in this sample may be carry-over from other donors' samples.

The chain combines TRBV7-2 with TRBJ2-5; D unresolved. V gave up 5 bases and J gave up 5 bases, with 9 bases separating them. Germline V gives CDR1 SGHTA, CDR2 FQGNSA. This CDR3 is built from 12 residues. The CDR3 DNA is TGTGCCAGCAGCCTCACCGTCGAGACCCAGTACTTC. Its protein product is CASSLTVETQYF. Supplemented by reference TRBV7-2 and TRBJ2-5, the full variable domain reads GAGVSQSPSNKVTEKGKDVELRCDPISGHTALYWYRQSLGQGLEFLIYFQGNSAPDKSGLPSDRFSAERTGGSVSTLTIQRTQQEDSAVYLCASSLTVETQYFGPGTRLLVL.

As to this clonotype: The CDR3 ends on some other residue instead of the conserved phenylalanine or tryptophan, so this is likely a read error. This chain uses TRBV7-9 with TRBJ2-1; 8 nucleotides line up with TRBD1. CDR1 SEHNR and CDR2 FQNEAQ come from the germline V gene (reference sequence). V gave up 5 bases and J gave up 6 bases; unmatched junction bases: 6. This CDR3 region has 14 residues. The CDR3 sequence: CASSPGGFGNEQFI. In DNA form, the CDR3 reads TGTGCCAGCAGCCCAGGGGGCTTTGGCAATGAGCAGTTCATC.

The chain is built from TRBV19 and TRBJ2-1, with D perhaps matching TRBD1 (6 bases). The V end was cut by 3 bases, the J end by 3 bases, with 12 bases between. The CDR3 has 15 residues. Per the germline V gene, CDR1 is LNHDA and CDR2 is SQIVND (reference sequence). CDR3 sequence (DNA): TGTGCCAGTAGTATCCACTCAGGGGACTACAATGAGCAGTTCTTC. Amino acid sequence: CASSIHSGDYNEQFF.

This chain joins TRBV30 and TRBJ1-2; D is undetermined. Per the germline V gene, CDR1 is GTSNPN and CDR2 is SVGIG (reference sequence). V was trimmed by 2 bases and J by 4 bases, leaving 8 bases between them. This CDR3 comprises 12 residues. The CDR3 sequence is CAWSPESYGYTF. DNA for the CDR3: TGTGCCTGGAGTCCAGAGAGCTATGGCTACACCTTC.

The chain employs TRBV7-2 and TRBJ2-3; D is unclear. Germline assignment: CDR1 SGHTA and CDR2 FQGNSA. V lost 5 bases and J 3 bases, leaving 15 bases between the germline ends. The length of the CDR3 is 15 residues. CDR3: CASSASFQYTDTQYF. CDR3 coding DNA: TGTGCCAGCAGCGCTAGTTTTCAGTATACAGATACGCAGTATTTT.

The V and J genes are TRBV12-3 or TRBV12-4 and TRBJ2-1; D possibly matches TRBD1 or TRBD2 (5 bases each). The CDR3 extends over 14 amino acids. V was shortened by 5 bases and J by 3 bases, with 11 bases between the two germline ends. The CDR3 DNA follows: TGTGCCAGCAGTCGACGGGACGGCTACAATGAGCAGTTCTTC. Protein product: CASSRRDGYNEQFF.

The chain joins TRBV9 to TRBJ1-1, with D unresolved. Trimming left V 3 bases short and J 4 bases short, with 16 bases between. From germline, CDR1 is SGDLS and CDR2 YYNGEE. This CDR3 comprises 15 residues. The DNA for the CDR3 is TGTGCCAGCAGCGCCCCGGGAAATCACCCCACTGAAGCTTTCTTT. Its translation is CASSAPGNHPTEAFF. The full variable domain, its missing parts supplied by reference TRBV9 and TRBJ1-1, is DSGVTQTPKHLITATGQRVTLRCSPRSGDLSVYWYQQSLDQGLQFLIQYYNGEERAKGNILERFSAQQFPDLHSELNLSSLELGDSALYFCASSAPGNHPTEAFFGQGTRLTVV.

This clonotype has a single count. The chain joins TRBV4-1 to TRBJ2-3; 10 positions match TRBD2. This CDR3 has 18 amino acids. V dropped 4 bases and J dropped 2; count of bases not matched to a gene: 12. CDR1 and CDR2 from the germline V gene are MGHRA and YSYEKL. CDR3 residues: CASSLRILAGDPTDTQYF. For the CDR3, the DNA is TGCGCCAGCAGCCTCAGGATTCTAGCGGGGGACCCCACAGATACGCAGTATTTT.

This clonotype occurred a few times. The V gene is TRBV15, the J gene TRBJ2-5, with 8 bases fitting TRBD2. Germline values: CDR1 LNHNV, CDR2 YYDKDF (reference sequence). The CDR3 loop spans 14 amino acids. V gave up 9 bases and J gave up 1 base; unmatched junction bases: 7. This CDR3 is CATRAGALQETQYF. The CDR3 DNA follows: TGTGCCACTAGAGCGGGAGCCCTCCAAGAGACCCAGTACTTC.

The V call is TRBV5-1, the J call TRBJ1-5; D gene uncertain. Germline CDR1 reads SGHRS; CDR2 reads YFSETQ. The length of the CDR3 is 15 residues. Deletions cut 0 bases from V and 3 bases from J, with 10 bases between. The CDR3 sequence is CASSLAPHSNQPQHF. The CDR3 DNA follows: TGCGCCAGCAGCTTGGCCCCTCATTCCAATCAGCCCCAGCATTTT.

This clonotype was observed a handful of times. This chain connects TRBV6-6 to TRBJ1-5; D gene ambiguous. Deletions cut 2 bases from V and 1 base from J, with 15 bases between. Germline-derived CDR1 and CDR2 are MNHNY and SVGAGI (reference sequence). The CDR3 is made up of 17 amino acids. This CDR3 is CASSYVRTKSSNQPQHF. Written as DNA, the CDR3 is TGTGCCAGCAGTTACGTCAGAACAAAATCAAGCAATCAGCCCCAGCATTTT.

This chain uses TRBV5-4 with TRBJ1-1, with D unresolved. There are 16 residues in the CDR3. The V end was cut by 4 bases, the J end by 4 bases, with 20 bases between. Germline V lookup: CDR1 SGHNT, CDR2 YYREEE (reference sequence). This CDR3 is CASSPPVDGGPTEAFF. The CDR3 DNA sequence: TGTGCCAGCAGCCCCCCCGTGGATGGCGGTCCCACTGAAGCTTTCTTT.

The rearrangement joins TRBV28 to TRBJ2-5; TRBD2 agrees at 10 bases. The J segment lost 6 bases and the V segment lost 6 bases, leaving 4 bases of the junction unmatched. Looked up from germline, CDR1 is MDHEN and CDR2 is SYDVKM. The CDR3 totals 13 residues. CDR3 in DNA: TGTGCCAGCAGGGGACTAGCGTCCAAGACCCAGTACTTC. Its protein product is CASRGLASKTQYF.

This clonotype was found a few times. The CDR3 bases are TGTGCCAGCAGCCCTTCCTGGGCTAGCGGGAGTGGTAAGAATGAGCAGTTCTTC. Translation: CASSPSWASGSGKNEQFF. The rearrangement uses TRBV7-9 and TRBJ2-1, with 10 bases that match TRBD2. V shed 5 bases and J 7 bases; nucleotides not matched to a gene: 17. CDR3 length: 18 residues. Germline CDR1 is SEHNR and CDR2 is FQNEAQ (reference sequence).

CDR3 sequence: CASSYLDTTRFTGELFF. The CDR3 bases are TGTGCCAGCAGTTACCTGGATACAACTAGGTTCACCGGGGAGCTGTTTTTT. V usage is TRBV6-8 and J usage is TRBJ2-2; D may be TRBD2 (5 bases). Germline V gene data show CDR1 as MNHGY and CDR2 as SAAAGT. This CDR3 is built from 17 residues. Trimming shortened V by 2 bases and J by 4 bases, and 17 bases separated the two germline ends.

The chain combines TRBV12-3 or TRBV12-4 with TRBJ1-2; the match to TRBD1 covers 9 bases. The CDR3 contains 18 residues. V was clipped by 7 bases and J by 6 bases; unmatched bases: 21. The CDR3 coding sequence is TGTGCCAGCACCCATGTAGCCCTCCGGGACAGGGAATCCCATGGCTACACCTTC. Translated: CASTHVALRDRESHGYTF.

There are a few counts of this clonotype. J is TRBJ2-1 and V is TRBV12-3 or TRBV12-4; 7 nucleotides match TRBD2. The CDR3 is made up of 16 amino acids. Trimming took 3 bases from V and 4 from J; bases not matched to a gene: 9. Written as DNA, the CDR3 is TGTGCCAGCAGTTTTGGCGGGAGCCCATCATACAATGAGCAGTTCTTC. This codes for CASSFGGSPSYNEQFF.

This clonotype was counted ten times or more. The chain carries TRBV6-5 and TRBJ1-5, with D unclear. V was cut by 0 bases and J by 3 bases, with 6 bases left in between. This CDR3 is built from 14 residues. Germline V gives CDR1 MNHEY, CDR2 SVGAGI. In DNA, the CDR3 is TGTGCCAGCAGTTACTCGGGCTTCAATCAGCCCCAGCATTTT. Translated: CASSYSGFNQPQHF.

The rearrangement uses TRBV7-2 and TRBJ2-7; D unresolved. Germline loops: CDR1 SGHTA, CDR2 FQGNSA. The CDR3 is made up of 13 amino acids. Trimming removed 2 bases from V and 6 bases from J, with 11 bases in between. This chain's CDR3 is CASSLSYQGEQYF. CDR3 coding DNA: TGTGCCAGCAGCTTATCCTACCAAGGCGAGCAGTACTTC.

The gene calls are TRBV7-2 and TRBJ2-1, with 9 positions matching TRBD2. V dropped 3 bases and J dropped 2; count of bases not matched to a gene: 11. This CDR3 contains 18 residues. CDR1 and CDR2 (germline): SGHTA, FQGNSA. The CDR3 protein is CASSFPRRSGSTYNEQFF. CDR3 in DNA: TGTGCCAGCAGCTTCCCCCGCCGTAGCGGGAGTACCTACAATGAGCAGTTCTTC.

Ten or more counts support this clonotype. The chain employs TRBV7-2 and TRBJ1-4; tentatively, D is TRBD1 (6 bases). V lost 5 bases and J 0 bases, leaving 10 bases between the germline ends. CDR1 SGHTA and CDR2 FQGNSA come from the germline V gene. The CDR3 extends over 15 amino acids. The CDR3 bases are TGTGCCAGCAGCGCGACAGGCGCAACTAATGAAAAACTGTTTTTT. Translation: CASSATGATNEKLFF.

This chain links TRBV4-1 with TRBJ2-3; 7 positions match TRBD2. Looked up from germline, CDR1 is MGHRA and CDR2 is YSYEKL. The V segment lost 6 bases and the J segment 5 bases; nucleotides outside the gene matches: 8. The CDR3 is 14 amino acids. The CDR3 region has the DNA TGCGCCAGCAGGGTGGCGGGAGCAAGAGATACGCAGTATTTT. This encodes CASRVAGARDTQYF.

The rearrangement joins TRBV7-2 to TRBJ2-3; TRBD2 agrees at 13 bases. The CDR3 covers 18 residues. Germline V CDR1 and CDR2: SGHTA, FQGNSA. V was clipped by 4 bases and J by 4 bases; unmatched bases: 11. CDR3 in amino acids: CASSSTSGRARRADTQYF. The CDR3, as DNA: TGTGCCAGCAGCTCTACTAGCGGGAGGGCCCGACGGGCAGATACGCAGTATTTT.

This clonotype has a handful of counts. The chain carries TRBV12-3 or TRBV12-4 and TRBJ2-5; TRBD1 agrees at 9 bases. Trimming removed 2 bases from V and 5 bases from J; junction bases left unmatched: 3. The CDR3 extends over 14 amino acids. This chain's CDR3 is CASSLLGQGETQYF. The CDR3 DNA is TGTGCCAGCAGTTTACTTGGACAGGGGGAGACCCAGTACTTC.

V gene TRBV4-3 combines with J gene TRBJ2-2, with a tentative D call TRBD2 (5 bases). CDR3 length: 17 amino acids. The germline gives CDR1 LGHNA, CDR2 YSLEER. V was cut by 0 bases and J by 2 bases, with 13 bases left in between. The CDR3 nucleotides are TGCGCCAGCAGCCAAGAACCCGCTAGCCCAAACACCGGGGAGCTGTTTTTT. Translated: CASSQEPASPNTGELFF.

This clonotype was counted a few times. The chain has TRBV10-3 and TRBJ2-5, with unresolved D. V gave up 3 bases and J gave up 5 bases, with 13 bases separating them. The germline V gene has CDR1 ENHRY and CDR2 SYGVKD. The CDR3 spans 14 residues. The CDR3 coding sequence is TGTGCCATCAGTGATGTTAGGGTCCGGGAGACCCAGTACTTC. Its protein is CAISDVRVRETQYF.

The J gene is TRBJ1-5, the V gene TRBV12-3 or TRBV12-4; 9 nucleotides align to TRBD1. The V and J ends lost 6 bases and 6 bases, in that order; junction bases with no gene match: 3. CDR3 length: 13 residues. The CDR3 loop is CASSRTGVQPQHF. As DNA, the CDR3 is TGTGCCAGCAGCAGGACAGGGGTTCAGCCCCAGCATTTT.

This chain connects TRBV14 to TRBJ1-1, with D perhaps TRBD1 (5 bases). Trimming shortened V by 1 base and J by 4 bases, and 10 bases separated the two germline ends. This CDR3 has 14 amino acids. Germline V gives CDR1 SGHDN, CDR2 FVKESK. The DNA of the CDR3 is TGTGCCAGCAGCCAAGTCTGGGGGGGCACTGAAGCTTTCTTT. Translated, it gives CASSQVWGGTEAFF. Together with reference TRBV14 and TRBJ1-1, the CDR3 gives the full variable domain: EAGVTQFPSHSVIEKGQTVTLRCDPISGHDNLYWYRRVMGKEIKFLLHFVKESKQDESGMPNNRFLAERTGGTYSTLKVQPAELEDSGVYFCASSQVWGGTEAFFGQGTRLTVV.

This clonotype was found a few times. The rearrangement joins TRBV5-4 to TRBJ2-1; possibly TRBD2 for D (6 bases). The V and J ends lost 2 bases and 6 bases respectively, with 18 bases between them. There are 16 residues in the CDR3. The germline V gene encodes CDR1 SGHNT and CDR2 YYREEE (reference sequence). CDR3 DNA: TGTGCCAGCAGCTTTATGGGACCCCTTAGCGGCAATGAGCAGTTCTTC. Its protein product is CASSFMGPLSGNEQFF. Full variable domain (rest looked up from reference TRBV5-4 and TRBJ2-1): ETGVTQSPTHLIKTRGQQVTLRCSSQSGHNTVSWYQQALGQGPQFIFQYYREEENGRGNFPPRFSGLQFPNYSSELNVNALELDDSALYLCASSFMGPLSGNEQFFGPGTRLTVL.